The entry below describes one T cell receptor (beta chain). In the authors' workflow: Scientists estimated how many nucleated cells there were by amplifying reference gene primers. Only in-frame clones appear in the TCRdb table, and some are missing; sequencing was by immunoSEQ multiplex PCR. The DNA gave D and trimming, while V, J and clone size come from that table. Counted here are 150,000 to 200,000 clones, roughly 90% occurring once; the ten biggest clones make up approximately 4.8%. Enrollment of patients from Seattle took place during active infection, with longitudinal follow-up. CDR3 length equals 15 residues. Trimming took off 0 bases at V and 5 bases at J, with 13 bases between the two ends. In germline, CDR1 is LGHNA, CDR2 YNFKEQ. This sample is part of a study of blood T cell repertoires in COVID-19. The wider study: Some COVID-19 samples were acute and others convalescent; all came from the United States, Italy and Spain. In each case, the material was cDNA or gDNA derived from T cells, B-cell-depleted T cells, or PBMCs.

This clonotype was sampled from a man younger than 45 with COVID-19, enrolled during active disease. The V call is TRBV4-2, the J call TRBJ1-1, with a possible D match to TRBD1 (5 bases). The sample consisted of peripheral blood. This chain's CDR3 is CASSQDGGVRTEAFF. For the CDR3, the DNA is TGTGCCAGCAGCCAAGATGGAGGGGTAAGGACTGAAGCTTTCTTT.